Below, 28 T cell receptor beta chains from the same sample are listed, as sequenced in a study of radiotherapy plus CTLA-4 blockade in lung cancer. The data were produced by immunoSEQ multiplex PCR, yet TCRdb's version contains in-frame clones alone and is incomplete. The sample yields some 100,000 clones, about 80% seen once. Here the sequenced sample was peripheral blood, taken from a patient treated with radiotherapy plus ipilimumab. All receptors derive from a human donor with non-small cell lung cancer that progressed on radiotherapy plus ipilimumab.

The CDR3 loop reads CASSLEPGLRNTEAFF. The CDR3 DNA reads TGTGCCAGCAGCTTGGAACCGGGACTGAGGAACACTGAAGCTTTCTTT. This rearrangement joins TRBV5-5 to TRBJ1-1, with D possibly TRBD1 on 5 matching bases. Trimming took off 0 bases at V and 1 base at J, with 13 bases between the two ends. The CDR3 is made up of 16 amino acids. Germline CDR1 is SGHKS and CDR2 is YYEKEE (reference sequence).

The gene calls are TRBV19 and TRBJ2-2, with 9 nucleotides matching TRBD2. The CDR3 spans 15 residues. Germline V gene lookup returns CDR1 LNHDA and CDR2 SQIVND (reference sequence). J gave up 2 bases and V 3 bases, and 1 base lay outside the gene matches. The CDR3 coding sequence is TGTGCCAGTAGTATTAGCGGGGGTAACACCGGGGAGCTGTTTTTT. As protein: CASSISGGNTGELFF.

The chain has TRBV2 and TRBJ2-2; D possibly matches TRBD1 or TRBD2 (5 bases each). The CDR3 length is 15 residues. Trimming removed 4 bases from V and 4 bases from J, with 13 bases in between. Germline loops: CDR1 SNHLY, CDR2 FYNNEI. CDR3 region: CASSAQGVFTGELFF. In DNA, the CDR3 is TGTGCCAGCAGTGCCCAGGGAGTTTTCACCGGGGAGCTGTTTTTT.

The rearrangement uses TRBV27 and TRBJ2-1; D is unclear. This CDR3 is 15 amino acids long. Per the germline V gene, CDR1 is MNHEY and CDR2 is SMNVEV (reference sequence). Trimming took off 4 bases at V and 3 bases at J, with 13 bases between the two ends. CDR3 in DNA: TGTGCCAGCAGTTGGCTGGGCCGGAGCTACAATGAGCAGTTCTTC. Encoded protein: CASSWLGRSYNEQFF.

This chain connects TRBV7-2 to TRBJ2-5; D possibly corresponds to TRBD1 (7 bases). Germline loops: CDR1 SGHTA, CDR2 FQGNSA. The V end lost 5 bases, the J end lost 4 bases, and 17 bases lay between the germline ends. CDR3 length: 15 amino acids. This CDR3 is CASSRFTQGGETQYF. The CDR3 nucleotides read TGTGCCAGCAGCCGATTTACTCAGGGGGGAGAGACCCAGTACTTC.

CDR3 protein: CASSLRVLRSEAFF. CDR3 sequence (DNA): TGTGCCAGCAGCTTGCGGGTGTTGCGGTCCGAAGCTTTCTTT. The rearrangement uses TRBV5-8 and TRBJ1-1; D not resolved. Germline-derived CDR1 and CDR2 are SGHTS and YDEGEE. The CDR3 covers 14 residues. V gave up 1 base and J gave up 8 bases, with 15 bases separating them.

The chain combines TRBV29-1 with TRBJ2-3, with D perhaps matching TRBD1 (6 bases). Trimming pared 7 bases from V and 3 bases from J, leaving 17 bases between. In germline, CDR1 is SQVTM, CDR2 ANQGSEA. This CDR3 spans 14 amino acids. The CDR3, as DNA: TGCAGCGGTGGACAGAGTCTTTGGACAGATACGCAGTATTTT. This sequence encodes CSGGQSLWTDTQYF.

This clone was picked up a small number of times. The chain combines TRBV6-5 with TRBJ1-3; possibly TRBD1 for D (6 bases). V gave up 6 bases and J gave up 0 bases, with 9 bases separating them. Germline loops: CDR1 MNHEY, CDR2 SVGAGI. There are 14 residues in the CDR3. The CDR3 bases are TGTGCCAGCAGGAGGGGGGTCTCTGGAAACACCATATATTTT. Protein: CASRRGVSGNTIYF.

This clone was picked up one time. V and J are TRBV4-3 and TRBJ2-1, with 9 bases identical to TRBD2. Germline loops: CDR1 LGHNA, CDR2 YSLEER. Unmatched junction bases numbered 7, after V lost 1 base and J lost 9 bases. This CDR3 is 15 amino acids long. CDR3 in DNA: TGCGCCAGCAGCCAAGTAGGTCGGCGGGAGGGTGAGCAGTTCTTC. This sequence encodes CASSQVGRREGEQFF.

The V call is TRBV11-2, the J call TRBJ1-2; D gene ambiguous. The CDR3 covers 14 residues. The V end was cut by 5 bases, the J end by 6 bases, with 16 bases between. Germline V gene sequence: CDR1 SGHAT, CDR2 FQNNGV. This CDR3 reads CASSLEETFNGYTF. The CDR3 region has the DNA TGTGCCAGCAGCCTCGAGGAGACCTTCAATGGCTACACCTTC.

The chain carries TRBV9 and TRBJ1-1, with TRBD1 as a possible D gene (6 bases). V lost 4 bases, J lost 8 bases, and 18 bases lay in between. Germline assignment: CDR1 SGDLS and CDR2 YYNGEE. The CDR3 sequence is 14 residues long. The CDR3 is CASSPRLEGTEAFF. As DNA, the CDR3 is TGTGCCAGCAGCCCCCGATTGGAGGGGACAGAAGCTTTCTTT. Based on the CDR3 plus reference TRBV9 and TRBJ1-1, the full variable domain is DSGVTQTPKHLITATGQRVTLRCSPRSGDLSVYWYQQSLDQGLQFLIQYYNGEERAKGNILERFSAQQFPDLHSELNLSSLELGDSALYFCASSPRLEGTEAFFGQGTRLTVV.

This chain uses TRBV6-6 with TRBJ2-7; a weak D match, TRBD2 (5 bases). V was clipped by 7 bases and J by 7 bases, with 20 bases between them. The CDR3 contains 14 residues. The germline gives CDR1 MNHNY, CDR2 SVGAGI (reference sequence). CDR3 region: CASMGVAGTGEQYF. CDR3 coding DNA: TGTGCCAGCATGGGTGTTGCCGGTACGGGGGAGCAGTACTTC.

V is TRBV30 and J is TRBJ1-1, with D unresolved. CDR3 length equals 15 residues. The V and J ends lost 4 bases and 0 bases respectively, with 15 bases between them. Germline loops: CDR1 GTSNPN, CDR2 SVGIG (reference sequence). CDR3 region: CAWTSFGNMNTEAFF. In DNA form, the CDR3 reads TGTGCCTGGACTAGTTTTGGTAATATGAACACTGAAGCTTTCTTT.

V is TRBV9 and J is TRBJ2-3, with 7 bases fitting TRBD1. V trimming: 3 bases; J trimming: 3 bases; junction bases outside the gene matches: 4. Germline V gene lookup returns CDR1 SGDLS and CDR2 YYNGEE. The CDR3 has 14 residues. The CDR3 region is CASSAGQETDTQYF. For the CDR3, the DNA is TGTGCCAGCAGCGCAGGACAGGAGACAGATACGCAGTATTTT.

This chain connects TRBV7-9 to TRBJ2-5; perhaps TRBD2 as D (5 bases). Trimming removed 4 bases from V and 5 bases from J, with 8 bases in between. The CDR3 consists of 12 residues. Looked up from germline, CDR1 is SEHNR and CDR2 is FQNEAQ (reference sequence). CDR3 loop: CASSYGEETQYF. The DNA for the CDR3 is TGTGCCAGCAGCTACGGGGAGGAGACCCAGTACTTC.

The sample holds a few counts of this clone. The chain combines TRBV2 with TRBJ2-3; D is perhaps TRBD1 (6 bases). V lost 4 bases, J lost 3 bases, and 11 bases lay in between. Germline V gives CDR1 SNHLY, CDR2 FYNNEI. This CDR3 region has 14 residues. The CDR3 reads CASSGGRGTDTQYF. CDR3 nucleotide sequence: TGTGCCAGCAGTGGGGGCAGGGGAACAGATACGCAGTATTTT.

The V gene is TRBV2, the J gene TRBJ1-1; D not certain. CDR3 length: 14 amino acids. V was trimmed by 3 bases and J by 0 bases, leaving 8 bases between them. CDR1 and CDR2 from the germline V gene are SNHLY and FYNNEI. The CDR3 protein is CASSDRRMNTEAFF. The CDR3 bases are TGTGCCAGCAGTGATCGAAGGATGAACACTGAAGCTTTCTTT.

This clone was seen only a few times. The chain combines TRBV27 with TRBJ2-3; D not resolved. Germline CDR1 reads MNHEY; CDR2 reads SMNVEV (reference sequence). The CDR3 has 14 amino acids. V was trimmed by 6 bases and J by 2 bases, leaving 12 bases between them. The CDR3 here is CASSPGWDTDTQYF. The CDR3 DNA sequence: TGTGCCAGCAGCCCCGGTTGGGACACAGATACGCAGTATTTT.

The chain couples TRBV5-1 to TRBJ2-5; weak D call: TRBD1 (6 bases). The CDR3 consists of 15 residues. The V end was cut by 4 bases, the J end by 0 bases, with 13 bases between. Per germline, CDR1 SGHRS and CDR2 YFSETQ. CDR3 nucleotide sequence: TGCGCCAGCAGCCAACAGACAGGCTACCAAGAGACCCAGTACTTC. Amino acid sequence: CASSQQTGYQETQYF.

The chain has TRBV18 and TRBJ2-6; D gene ambiguous. Trimming removed 2 bases at V and 0 bases at J, with 8 bases between. The germline V gene encodes CDR1 KGHSH and CDR2 LQKENI. The CDR3 covers 16 residues. CDR3 amino acids: CASSPVSVSGANVLTF. In DNA form, the CDR3 reads TGTGCCAGCTCACCAGTGAGCGTCTCTGGGGCCAACGTCCTGACTTTC. The full variable domain, completed using reference TRBV18 and TRBJ2-6, is NAGVMQNPRHLVRRRGQEARLRCSPMKGHSHVYWYRQLPEEGLKFMVYLQKENIIDESGMPKERFSAEFPKEGPSILRIQQVVRGDSAAYFCASSPVSVSGANVLTFGAGSRLTVL.

This chain links TRBV9 with TRBJ2-6; TRBD2 aligns across 8 bases. CDR3 length: 17 residues. Germline V lookup: CDR1 SGDLS, CDR2 YYNGEE. V shed 5 bases and J 0 bases; nucleotides not matched to a gene: 7. CDR3 region: CASRGAGLVSGANVLTF. CDR3 DNA: TGTGCCAGCAGAGGCGCGGGACTAGTCTCTGGGGCCAACGTCCTGACTTTC.

This chain uses TRBV4-3 with TRBJ2-7; D may be TRBD2 (5 bases). The CDR3 sequence is 15 residues long. Per the germline V gene, CDR1 is LGHNA and CDR2 is YSLEER. The germline V and J ends were trimmed by 1 base and 3 bases, with 13 bases remaining between them. Here the CDR3 DNA reads TGCGCCAGCAGCCAAGGGGCGGGTCTCATCTACGAGCAGTACTTC. Amino acids: CASSQGAGLIYEQYF.

This clone has more than one count but fewer than ten. The chain links TRBV28 to TRBJ1-6, with 9 nucleotides matching TRBD1. Germline loops: CDR1 MDHEN, CDR2 SYDVKM. V trimming: 7 bases; J trimming: 10 bases; junction bases outside the gene matches: 11. There are 15 residues in the CDR3. CDR3 DNA sequence: TGTGCCAGCATTCGCGCGGGACAGGGTGGCTCACCCCTCCACTTT. Encoded protein: CASIRAGQGGSPLHF.

The gene calls are TRBV9 and TRBJ1-6, with D perhaps TRBD1 (5 bases). Germline V gene data show CDR1 as SGDLS and CDR2 as YYNGEE. Trimming pared 4 bases from V and 4 bases from J, leaving 12 bases between. This CDR3 comprises 15 residues. The CDR3 DNA sequence: TGTGCCAGCAGCCTTACGGGGGGATATAATTCACCCCTCCACTTT. It translates to CASSLTGGYNSPLHF.

The CDR3 spells CATSQDRGSNTIYF. The CDR3 DNA reads as TGTGCCACCAGCCAAGACAGGGGTTCGAACACCATATATTTT. This chain uses TRBV15 with TRBJ1-3; 8 positions match TRBD1. After removal of 5 bases from V and 7 bases from J, the junction contained 7 bases not matched to a gene. CDR1 is LNHNV and CDR2 is YYDKDF in the germline V gene (reference sequence). The length of the CDR3 is 14 residues.

This chain links TRBV7-2 with TRBJ2-1, with D tentatively TRBD2 (6 bases). Germline V CDR1 and CDR2: SGHTA, FQGNSA. This CDR3 spans 17 amino acids. V gave up 6 bases and J gave up 5 bases, with 23 bases separating them. This CDR3 is CASSPRTRRLDHNEQFF. The CDR3 DNA reads TGTGCCAGCAGTCCACGTACTAGGAGACTAGACCACAATGAGCAGTTCTTC.

The chain is built from TRBV4-3 and TRBJ2-7, with 9 bases identical to TRBD1. Germline CDR1 is LGHNA and CDR2 is YSLEER. Trimming removed 1 base from V and 3 bases from J; junction bases left unmatched: 7. The CDR3 has 16 amino acids. Written as DNA, the CDR3 is TGCGCCAGCAGCCAAGGGGCCCGGGACAGGGTCTACGAGCAGTACTTC. Amino acid sequence: CASSQGARDRVYEQYF.

A single count supports this clone. The gene calls are TRBV5-1 and TRBJ2-7; D tentatively reads TRBD1 or TRBD2 (5 bases each). The germline V gene encodes CDR1 SGHRS and CDR2 YFSETQ. The CDR3 is 15 residues long. V was pared by 0 bases and J by 3 bases, with 13 bases between. CDR3 sequence: CASSLAAGTSYEQYF. DNA for the CDR3: TGCGCCAGCAGCTTGGCGGCAGGGACCAGCTACGAGCAGTACTTC.